This T cell receptor (beta chain) was found in a study of T cell repertoires in cytomegalovirus infection. The overall study: From public TCR beta signatures came an indication of both CMV infection and matching HLA type.

Study-wide findings and caveats: HLA-C-restricted CMV clonotypes gave the most frequent clonotype in two of eight donors. Frequencies of public TCR beta families were cumulated, and this identified carriers of CMV plus the relevant HLA.

On this clonotype itself: Its specificity is unknown.

CDR1 is KGHDR and CDR2 is SFDVKD in the germline V gene. V was cut by 8 bases and J by 1 base, with 10 bases left in between. This CDR3 comprises 13 residues. TCRdb processed the reads anew with MiXCR; each CDR3 protein has one entry. The table records around 450,000 distinct CDR3 sequences, roughly 12% of them present only once. The receptor was derived from a human donor in good health (CMV status not recorded). Some clones in this sample may be carry-over from other donors' samples. The chain recombines TRBV24-1 with TRBJ1-1; TRBD1 is a possible D gene (5 bases). Material for sequencing was PBMCs. CDR3 nucleotides: TGTGCCACCAAGGACAATACGAACACTGAAGCTTTCTTT. Amino acid sequence: CATKDNTNTEAFF.